This T cell receptor (beta chain) emerged from a study of a mutant IDH1 vaccine in newly diagnosed glioma. Across the whole study: Treated patients, approximately 60% male and roughly 38% female, averaged roughly 43 years of age. Earlier treatment was radiotherapy, temozolomide, or both, with most getting both.

The study, taken as a whole, reports: Alterations occurring in top peripheral T cell clonotypes seemed unrelated to pseudoprogression.

V was clipped by 3 bases and J by 4 bases, with 6 bases between them. Germline CDR1 SEHNR, CDR2 FQNEAQ (reference sequence). This CDR3 spans 12 amino acids. Here immunoSEQ multiplex PCR was the method, and the copy in TCRdb shows in-frame clones only, minus some. The table records about 39,000 clones, about four fifths of them present only once. Turning to this clone: What it recognizes is unknown.

Indicated time point: week 11, during vaccination. Doses comprised 300 ug of mutant IDH1 20-mer peptide each, plus topical imiquimod. This specimen was peripheral blood mononuclear cells (PBMCs), taken from a glioma patient whose treatment included an IDH1 peptide vaccine. The TCR comes from a woman in her twenties or thirties with glioma. Some clones in this sample may be carry-over from other donors' samples. V is TRBV7-9 and J is TRBJ1-1, with unresolved D. The CDR3 DNA is TGTGCCAGCAGCTTGGGTCGCACTGAAGCTTTCTTT. Translating gives CASSLGRTEAFF.